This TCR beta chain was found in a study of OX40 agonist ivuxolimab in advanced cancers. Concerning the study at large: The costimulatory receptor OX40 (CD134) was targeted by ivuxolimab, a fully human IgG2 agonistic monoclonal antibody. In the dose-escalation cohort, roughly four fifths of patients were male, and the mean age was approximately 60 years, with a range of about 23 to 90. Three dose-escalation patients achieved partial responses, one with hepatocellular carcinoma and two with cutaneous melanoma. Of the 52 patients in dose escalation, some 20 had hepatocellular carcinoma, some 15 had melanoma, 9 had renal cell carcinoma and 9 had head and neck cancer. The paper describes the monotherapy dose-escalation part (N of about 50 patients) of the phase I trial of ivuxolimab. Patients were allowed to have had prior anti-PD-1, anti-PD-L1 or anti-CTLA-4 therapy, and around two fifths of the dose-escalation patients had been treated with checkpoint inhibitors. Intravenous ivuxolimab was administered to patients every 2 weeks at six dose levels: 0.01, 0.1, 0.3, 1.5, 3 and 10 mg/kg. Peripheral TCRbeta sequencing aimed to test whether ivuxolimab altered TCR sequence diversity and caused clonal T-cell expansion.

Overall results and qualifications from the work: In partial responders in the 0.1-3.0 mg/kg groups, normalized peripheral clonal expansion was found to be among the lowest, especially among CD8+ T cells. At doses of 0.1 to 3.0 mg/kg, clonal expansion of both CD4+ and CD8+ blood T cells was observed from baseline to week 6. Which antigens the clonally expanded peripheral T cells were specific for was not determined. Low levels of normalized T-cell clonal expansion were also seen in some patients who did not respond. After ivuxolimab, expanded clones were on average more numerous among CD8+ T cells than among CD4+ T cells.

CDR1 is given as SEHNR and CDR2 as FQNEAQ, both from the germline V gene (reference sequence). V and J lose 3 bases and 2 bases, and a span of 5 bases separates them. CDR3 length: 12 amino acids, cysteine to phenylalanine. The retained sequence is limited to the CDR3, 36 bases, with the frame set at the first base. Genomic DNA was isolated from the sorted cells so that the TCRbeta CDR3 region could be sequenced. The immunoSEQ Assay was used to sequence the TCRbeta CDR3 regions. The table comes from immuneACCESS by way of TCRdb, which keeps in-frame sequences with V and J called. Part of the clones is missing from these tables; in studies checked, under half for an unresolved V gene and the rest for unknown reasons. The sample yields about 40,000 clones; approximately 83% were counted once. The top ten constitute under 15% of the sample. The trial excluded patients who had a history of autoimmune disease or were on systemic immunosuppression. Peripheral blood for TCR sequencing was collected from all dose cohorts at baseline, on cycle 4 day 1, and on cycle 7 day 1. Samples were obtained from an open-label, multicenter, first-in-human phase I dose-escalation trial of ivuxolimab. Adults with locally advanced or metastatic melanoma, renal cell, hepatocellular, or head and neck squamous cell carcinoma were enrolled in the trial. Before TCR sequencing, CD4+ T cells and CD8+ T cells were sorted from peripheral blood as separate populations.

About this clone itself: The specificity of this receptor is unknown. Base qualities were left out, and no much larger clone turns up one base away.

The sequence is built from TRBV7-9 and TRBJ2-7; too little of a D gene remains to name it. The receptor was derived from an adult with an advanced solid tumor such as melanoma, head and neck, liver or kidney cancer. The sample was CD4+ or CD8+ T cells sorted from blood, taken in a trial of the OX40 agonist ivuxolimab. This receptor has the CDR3 CASSFETYEQYF. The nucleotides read TGTGCCAGCAGCTTTGAGACCTACGAGCAGTACTTC.